A selection of T cell receptor beta chains follows, all from one sample in a study of shared clonotypes between healthy human individuals. The table came from immunoSEQ multiplex PCR; TCRdb's copy has only in-frame clones and leaves some out. Of 110,000 or so clones in the sample, about 63% were seen once. The sequenced sample was memory CD8+ T cells sorted from blood. The origin of the receptors is a woman in her 30s in good health. Each CDR3 is given without its conserved first and last residue. The order of the fields is J gene, D gene, V gene, CDR3 protein. The D gene is left open where the match is weak.

TRBJ2-5,TRBD1,TRBV28,ASSRDRKETQY
TRBJ2-1,-,TRBV18,ASSPPTQTLIHNEQF
TRBJ2-1,-,TRBV7-9,ASSPRTGHGRDEQF
-,-,TRBV19,ASSIVGYEQY
TRBJ2-3,-,TRBV19,ASSIGGARSADTQY
TRBJ2-7,-,TRBV4-1,ASSQIYETASYEQY
TRBJ2-1,-,TRBV11-2,ASSSLTGSEQF
TRBJ2-2,-,TRBV29-1,SVVGQTGELF
TRBJ2-7,TRBD1,TRBV27,ASSNREGQGEQY
TRBJ2-5,TRBD2,TRBV7-6,ASSLVTGGETQY
TRBJ1-1,-,TRBV28,ASSLDERRPSTNTEAF
TRBJ2-2,TRBD2,TRBV19,ASSMRASGRTNTGELF
TRBJ2-1,-,TRBV23-1,ASSPLGDNEQF
TRBJ2-7,-,TRBV7-9,ASSLEAGKNRGQY
-,-,TRBV6-5,ASRDRGTYEQY
TRBJ2-3,-,TRBV9,ASSLEYPPTQY
TRBJ1-5,-,TRBV25-1,ASSESSSRADSDQPQH
TRBJ1-2,-,TRBV27,ASSRIRQKSYYGYT
TRBJ1-1,-,TRBV29-1,SVEAEGWGTEAF
TRBJ2-7,TRBD2,TRBV7-2,ASSLIGLETLRSYEQY
TRBJ1-3,TRBD1,TRBV2,ASRGQPDGNTIY
TRBJ1-2,TRBD1,TRBV6-5,ASRERDSSVYGYT
TRBJ1-1,-,TRBV4-1,ASSQDLGAGNEAF
TRBJ2-7,-,TRBV9,ASSVGGSSYEQY
TRBJ2-5,TRBD1,TRBV4-2,ASSQEGGTGFGTQY
TRBJ1-1,-,TRBV15,ATSREYRVGTEAF
TRBJ2-5,-,TRBV18,ASSPSLGETQY
TRBJ1-1,TRBD1,TRBV5-6,ASSLEGGSGAF
TRBJ1-1,-,TRBV25-1,ASSEPPGEAF
TRBJ2-2,TRBD2,TRBV28,ASSLFSQARTSGRAGELF
TRBJ2-1,-,TRBV27,ASSFPPPGWNEQF
TRBJ2-1,TRBD1,TRBV4-1,ASRVTGGNEHEQF
TRBJ2-1,TRBD2,TRBV2,ASSTSGRPYNEQF
TRBJ2-1,-,TRBV9,ASSVDLSAGSNNEQF
TRBJ2-7,TRBD2,TRBV27,ASSPREAGVYEQY
TRBJ2-7,TRBD2,TRBV2,ASRGLAGGLEQY
-,TRBD2,TRBV27,ASSTTGTSHEQY
TRBJ2-7,-,TRBV4-1,ASSQGGAVRP
TRBJ1-4,-,TRBV30,AWSVIPNEKLF
TRBJ2-1,-,TRBV2,ASSPGDIMPNEQF
TRBJ2-3,-,TRBV28,ASRDNTDTQY
TRBJ1-5,-,TRBV25-1,ASRGAGPEGNQPQH
TRBJ1-2,TRBD1,TRBV30,AWSAGGGYGYT
TRBJ1-1,-,TRBV7-9,ASKGDMDTEAF
TRBJ2-5,TRBD2,TRBV4-1,ASSPTSGSLGEQY
TRBJ2-5,TRBD2,TRBV4-2,ASSQGIAGVQETQY
TRBJ2-7,-,TRBV20-1,SGAFRYEQY
TRBJ2-2,TRBD1,TRBV28,ASSRYRGLAGELF
TRBJ1-2,-,TRBV6-1,ASSRTDPSGGYT
TRBJ2-1,-,TRBV29-1,SVVQDPPLGEQF
TRBJ2-5,-,TRBV21-1,ASSNFYRVSRAGEQY
TRBJ1-4,TRBD1,TRBV30,AWSPGTGDEKLF
TRBJ2-1,TRBD2,TRBV30,AWSVGTSGPYNEQF
TRBJ2-3,TRBD2,TRBV16,ASSQRVPSGSLSTDTQY
TRBJ1-1,-,TRBV29-1,SVEPGSGGGEAF
TRBJ2-3,-,TRBV19,ASSQGLADTQY
TRBJ2-7,TRBD2,TRBV27,ASSLLAGGPEQY
TRBJ2-7,TRBD1,TRBV28,ASSWDRGYEQY
TRBJ2-5,TRBD2,TRBV28,ASSFLLAETQETQY
TRBJ1-5,-,TRBV4-1,ASSQEGGGVQPQH